One sample yielded the 8 T cell receptor beta chains listed below, sequenced in a study of breast tumors, draining lymph nodes, adjacent tissues (dated by TCRdb to the mid-2010s). Lymph node samples were obtained from the axillary draining lymph nodes of breast cancer patients. The method behind the library was multiplex PCR. The instrument was an Illumina HiSeq 2000. TCRdb took the public reads, trimmed them with fastp at Q25, ran MiXCR for clone calling and kept in-frame beta chains. When rows share a CDR3 protein, they turn into one entry using the most common DNA and genes. In this sample the table shows approximately 100,000 distinct CDR3 sequences, roughly 20% of which occur a single time. The ten top clones hold around 1.3% of the sample. The sequencing input was axillary lymph node tissue. Receptors were obtained from a female donor with breast cancer. Some clones in this sample may be carry-over from other donors' samples.

This clonotype was recorded many times. The V and J genes are TRBV6-9 and TRBJ2-5; 11 positions match TRBD2. CDR1 is MNHGY, CDR2 SVAAGI, per germline. The length of the CDR3 is 15 residues. Trimming cost V 6 bases and J 6 bases; bases outside gene matches: 9. In nucleotides, the CDR3 is TGTGCCAGCAGGAGGCCGGGACTAGCGGAGAAGACCCAGTACTTC. This translates into CASRRPGLAEKTQYF.

In this sample, this clonotype turned up many times. The chain recombines TRBV6-6 with TRBJ1-5, with D possibly matching TRBD1 (5 bases). V lost 3 bases and J 0 bases, leaving 15 bases between the germline ends. Germline CDR1 is MNHNY and CDR2 is SVGAGI (reference sequence). CDR3 length equals 17 residues. For the CDR3, the DNA is TGTGCCAGCAGTTATGGCCAGGGCGGATATAGCAATCAGCCCCAGCATTTT. It codes for CASSYGQGGYSNQPQHF.

This clonotype was counted many times. The chain employs TRBV9 and TRBJ2-1; TRBD2 might be the D (7 bases). This CDR3 is built from 16 residues. V shed 3 bases and J shed 1 base, with 14 bases lying between them. Germline V CDR1 and CDR2: SGDLS, YYNGEE. The CDR3 DNA reads TGTGCCAGCAGCGAGGGGGAGGGGGGGTCCTACAATGAGCAGTTCTTC. Translation: CASSEGEGGSYNEQFF. Drawing the rest from reference TRBV9 and TRBJ2-1, the complete variable domain is DSGVTQTPKHLITATGQRVTLRCSPRSGDLSVYWYQQSLDQGLQFLIQYYNGEERAKGNILERFSAQQFPDLHSELNLSSLELGDSALYFCASSEGEGGSYNEQFFGPGTRLTVL.

This clonotype appeared many times. The genes are TRBV9 and TRBJ2-6; D gene ambiguous. Trimming pared 5 bases from V and 2 bases from J, leaving 8 bases between. This CDR3 contains 14 residues. The V gene's germline CDR1 is SGDLS and CDR2 YYNGEE. The CDR3 DNA is TGTGCCAGCAGAAGAGGTACTGGGGCCAACGTCCTGACTTTC. As protein: CASRRGTGANVLTF.

With respect to this clonotype: A read error is possible here, since a much larger clone lies one base away. This chain joins TRBV7-3 and TRBJ2-1; 7 bases fit TRBD2. CDR3 length equals 15 residues. Germline V gene lookup returns CDR1 SGHTA and CDR2 FQGTGA. The trim removed 0 bases at V and 8 bases at J, leaving 7 bases unmatched. As DNA, the CDR3 is TGTGCCAGCAGCTTAACGGGAGGGGTTGGAGATGAGCAGTTCTTC. Its protein product is CASSLTGGVGDEQFF.

Turning to this clonotype: Given a much more abundant clone one base away, this may be a read error. The chain uses TRBV12-3 or TRBV12-4 and TRBJ1-5; D gene ambiguous. The CDR3 contains 13 residues. The CDR3 nucleotides read TGTGTCAGCAGTTTTTTCGAGGTGGAGTCCCAGCATTTT. Translation gives CVSSFFEVESQHF.

This clonotype was counted many times. CDR3 amino acids: CASSRDYPYEQYF. In nucleotides, the CDR3 is TGTGCCAGCAGCCGGGACTACCCCTACGAGCAGTACTTC. The rearrangement joins TRBV4-2 to TRBJ2-7; TRBD2 matches 7 bases. The CDR3 spans 13 residues. Germline V gene sequence: CDR1 LGHNA, CDR2 YNFKEQ. V lost 4 bases, J lost 2 bases, and 2 bases stayed unmatched.

The sample holds many counts of this clonotype. The chain's CDR3 is CASSEGASGLYNEQFF. The CDR3, as DNA: TGTGCCAGCAGTGAAGGGGCTAGCGGACTATACAATGAGCAGTTCTTC. The chain couples TRBV25-1 to TRBJ2-1; 7 nucleotides agree with TRBD2. V shed 2 bases and J 4 bases; nucleotides not matched to a gene: 8. Germline V gives CDR1 MGHDK, CDR2 SYGVNS. The CDR3 is made up of 16 amino acids.